This TCR beta chain is drawn from a study of HIV-infected patients and healthy controls. Regarding this clonotype: The antigen is unknown. This could be a read error, since a much larger clone is one nucleotide away.

Whole blood was used without fractionation, so all unsorted peripheral T cells were included. A roughly 2.5 ml peripheral blood sample was taken for RNA. Alpha and beta constant-region primers primed reverse transcription of around 500 ng RNA. Each of the alpha and beta chains got its own library through chain-specific third strand synthesis with indices. Each CDR3 protein gets one entry after TCRdb re-called the 5' RACE reads with MiXCR. Of around 5,300 distinct CDR3 sequences listed, 20% to 25% were seen once; the top ten hold around 25%. Study-wide results and limits: Eight alpha and eight beta V genes differed significantly in mean usage between HIV-infected patients and controls. The study did not determine the donors' HLA types.

This sequence was found in an adult with HIV infection. Here the sequenced sample was blood, taken before antiretroviral therapy.

The CDR3 DNA reads TGCGCCAGCAGCTTGCCGGGGGCAGATACGAAGTATTTT. Residues: CASSLPGADTKYF. The V and J genes are TRBV5-1 and TRBJ2-3; D is possibly TRBD1 or TRBD2 (6 bases each). The CDR3 spans 13 residues. Looked up from germline, CDR1 is SGHRS and CDR2 is YFSETQ.